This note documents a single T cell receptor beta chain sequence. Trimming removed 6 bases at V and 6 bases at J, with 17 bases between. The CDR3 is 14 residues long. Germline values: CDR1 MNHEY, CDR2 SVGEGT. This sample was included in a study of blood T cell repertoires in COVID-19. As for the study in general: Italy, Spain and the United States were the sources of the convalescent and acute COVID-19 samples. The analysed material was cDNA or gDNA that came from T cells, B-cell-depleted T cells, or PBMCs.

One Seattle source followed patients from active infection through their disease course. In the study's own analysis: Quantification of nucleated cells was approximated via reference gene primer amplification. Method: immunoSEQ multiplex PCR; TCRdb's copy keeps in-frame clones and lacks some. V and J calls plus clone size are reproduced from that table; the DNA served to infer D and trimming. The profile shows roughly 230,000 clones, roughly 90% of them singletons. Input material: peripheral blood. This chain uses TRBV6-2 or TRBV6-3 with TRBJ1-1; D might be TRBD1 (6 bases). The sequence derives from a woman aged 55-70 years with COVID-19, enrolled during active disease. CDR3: CASSPAGGRAEAFF. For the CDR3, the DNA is TGTGCCAGCAGCCCCGCGGGGGGCCGCGCTGAAGCTTTCTTT.